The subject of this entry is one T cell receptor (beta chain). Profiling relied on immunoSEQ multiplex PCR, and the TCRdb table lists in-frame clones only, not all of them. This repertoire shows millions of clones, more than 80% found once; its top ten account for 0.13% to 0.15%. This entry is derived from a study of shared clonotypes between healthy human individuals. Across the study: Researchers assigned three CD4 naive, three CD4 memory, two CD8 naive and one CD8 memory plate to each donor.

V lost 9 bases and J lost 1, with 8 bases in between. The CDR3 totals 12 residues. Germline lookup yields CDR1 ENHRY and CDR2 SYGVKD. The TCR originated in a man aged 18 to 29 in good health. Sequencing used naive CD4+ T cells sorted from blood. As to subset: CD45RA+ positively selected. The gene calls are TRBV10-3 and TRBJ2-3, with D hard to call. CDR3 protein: CAMAAGTDTQYF. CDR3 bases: TGTGCCATGGCGGCGGGCACAGATACGCAGTATTTT.